The present TCR beta chain was sequenced within a study of CD8+ T cells in alopecia areata. General study findings and limits: On tofacitinib, scalp and blood still held many of the expanded lesional clones. Higher clonality than in normal scalp was seen in lesional scalp, especially alopecia totalis/universalis.

The treatment: oral pan-JAK inhibitor, 5-10 mg twice daily. Those with alopecia areata gave lesional scalp punch biopsies and peripheral blood. Per germline, CDR1 SNHLY and CDR2 FYNNEI. The CDR3 is 13 amino acids. V lost 6 bases and J lost 7; bases outside the gene matches: 5. As regards this clone: Its target is unknown.

Extracted RNA was reverse transcribed, and the resulting cDNA served as sequencing template. Sequenced by immunoSEQ multiplex PCR; TCRdb stores in-frame clones only, minus some. The sample records some 200,000 clones, 50% to 60% being singletons. The V gene is TRBV2, the J gene TRBJ2-5; 10 bases agree with TRBD2. Material: CD4+ T cells sorted from blood, obtained at week 4, from a patient treated with tofacitinib. The clonotype was recovered from a human donor with alopecia areata. Here the CDR3 reads CASSAGLAVTQYF. As DNA, the CDR3 is TGTGCCAGCAGCGCCGGACTAGCGGTGACCCAGTACTTC.